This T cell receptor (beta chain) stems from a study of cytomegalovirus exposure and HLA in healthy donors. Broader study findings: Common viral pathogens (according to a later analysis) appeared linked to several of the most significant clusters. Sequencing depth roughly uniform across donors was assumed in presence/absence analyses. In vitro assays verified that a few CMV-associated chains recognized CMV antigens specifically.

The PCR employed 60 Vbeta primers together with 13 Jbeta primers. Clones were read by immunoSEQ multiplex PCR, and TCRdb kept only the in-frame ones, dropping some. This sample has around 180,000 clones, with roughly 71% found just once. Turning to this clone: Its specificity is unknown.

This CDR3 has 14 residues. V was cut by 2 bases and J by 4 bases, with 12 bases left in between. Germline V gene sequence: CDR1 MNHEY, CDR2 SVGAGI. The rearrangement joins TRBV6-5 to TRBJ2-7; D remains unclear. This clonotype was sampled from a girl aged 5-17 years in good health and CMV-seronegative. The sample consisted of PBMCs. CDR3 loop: CASSYSGDGYEQYF. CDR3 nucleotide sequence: TGTGCCAGCAGTTACAGTGGAGACGGGTACGAGCAGTACTTC.